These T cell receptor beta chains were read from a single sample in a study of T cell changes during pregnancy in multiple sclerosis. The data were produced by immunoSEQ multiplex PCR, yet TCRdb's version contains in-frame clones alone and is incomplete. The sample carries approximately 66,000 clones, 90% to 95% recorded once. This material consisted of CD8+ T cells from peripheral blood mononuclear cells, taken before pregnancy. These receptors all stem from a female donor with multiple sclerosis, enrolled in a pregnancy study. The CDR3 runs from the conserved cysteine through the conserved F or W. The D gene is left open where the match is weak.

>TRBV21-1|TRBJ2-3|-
CVPTSGDTDTQYF
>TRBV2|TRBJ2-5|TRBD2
CASRRGGSYLETQYF
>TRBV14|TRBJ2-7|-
CASSQDNGYEQYF
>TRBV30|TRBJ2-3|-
CAWQFGADTQYF
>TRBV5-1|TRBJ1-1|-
CASSLGGGTEAFF
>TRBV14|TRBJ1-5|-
CASSKGDTGKGYSNQPQHF
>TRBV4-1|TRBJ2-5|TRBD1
CASSQPDRTYEPQYF
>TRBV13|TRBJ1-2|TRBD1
CASSRQGDSGFTGYTF
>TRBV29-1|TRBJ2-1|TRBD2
CSVVGGTNNEQFF
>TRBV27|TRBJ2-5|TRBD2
CASSWSWLAGEETQYF
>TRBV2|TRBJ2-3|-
CASSVSITDTQYF
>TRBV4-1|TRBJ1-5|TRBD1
CASSQVTGGYSNQPQHF